Shown below are 27 T cell receptor beta chains from a single sample sequenced in a study of T-cell reconstitution after alpha-beta-depleted transplantation in children. The TCRbeta library incorporated unique molecular identifiers. MiXCR was run by TCRdb on the PCR reads, yielding one entry per CDR3 protein. This table has about 600,000 distinct CDR3 sequences, roughly a tenth appearing once. The starting material was PBMCs from the stem cell graft donor, obtained from the stem cell graft. These receptors came from a human donor who donated a stem cell graft to a child with acute myeloid leukemia.

The chain combines TRBV29-1 with TRBJ2-3, with TRBD1 matching 7 bases. V lost 6 bases to trimming and J lost 6 bases; unmatched junction nucleotides: 6. The CDR3 sequence is 12 residues long. Germline CDR1 is SQVTM and CDR2 is ANQGSEA. CDR3 DNA: TGCAGCGTGTACAGGGGAGTCGATACGCAGTATTTT. Amino acids: CSVYRGVDTQYF.

This clonotype was observed a few times. The chain is built from TRBV6-2 or TRBV6-3 and TRBJ1-2, with 7 bases that match TRBD1. V lost 5 bases, J lost 8 bases, and 11 bases stayed unmatched. The CDR3 covers 14 residues. Germline V gene data show CDR1 as MNHEY and CDR2 as SVGEGT. DNA of the CDR3: TGTGCCAGCAGTCCGGGACAGCTCCTGCAAGGCTACACCTTC. Amino acid sequence: CASSPGQLLQGYTF.

The chain is built from TRBV5-1 and TRBJ2-5; unclear D gene. CDR1 and CDR2 (germline): SGHRS, YFSETQ. The V end was cut by 4 bases, the J end by 2 bases, with 6 bases between. This CDR3 contains 12 residues. CDR3 sequence: CASSVRQETQYF. Written as DNA, the CDR3 is TGCGCCAGCAGCGTTCGGCAAGAGACCCAGTACTTC.

The DNA for the CDR3 is TGCAGTGGGCAGGATTACAATGAGCAGTTCTTC. As protein: CSGQDYNEQFF. This chain joins TRBV20-1 and TRBJ2-1; the D is unclear. Germline CDR1 DFQATT, CDR2 SNEGSKA (reference sequence). CDR3 size: 11 residues. V was shortened by 7 bases and J by 4 bases, with 8 bases between the two germline ends.

CDR3 sequence (DNA): TGCAGCGTTGAAGGGACAGGGAACAAAGGGGGGGGGTCCTACAATGAGCAGTTCTTC. Translating it yields CSVEGTGNKGGGSYNEQFF. This chain joins TRBV29-1 and TRBJ2-1; tentative D call: TRBD1 (8 bases). Germline V gene sequence: CDR1 SQVTM, CDR2 ANQGSEA. Deletions cut 1 base from V and 1 base from J, with 23 bases between. The CDR3 covers 19 residues.

This clonotype appeared a few times. The chain recombines TRBV29-1 with TRBJ1-2; TRBD1 is a possible D gene (6 bases). With 6 bases removed from V and 4 bases from J, the gap between germline ends came to 18 bases. The CDR3 contains 14 residues. Germline V gene lookup returns CDR1 SQVTM and CDR2 ANQGSEA. CDR3 in amino acids: CSVLPGQYLYGYTF. CDR3 bases: TGCAGCGTCCTGCCAGGACAGTACCTCTATGGCTACACCTTC.

In this sample, this clonotype turned up many times. V is TRBV20-1 and J is TRBJ2-1; TRBD2 agrees at 7 bases. The CDR3 has 15 amino acids. Germline CDR1 DFQATT, CDR2 SNEGSKA (reference sequence). Losses at the gene ends were 6 bases for V and 4 bases for J; bases not matched to a gene: 12. This chain's CDR3 is CSAPKGGSIYNEQFF. Here the CDR3 DNA reads TGCAGTGCACCGAAGGGCGGGAGTATTTACAATGAGCAGTTCTTC.

Many counts were recorded for this clonotype. The chain uses TRBV10-3 and TRBJ2-7; tentatively, D is TRBD2 (6 bases). The CDR3 contains 12 residues. The V gene's germline CDR1 is ENHRY and CDR2 SYGVKD. Trimming removed 8 bases from V and 4 bases from J, with 12 bases in between. In nucleotides, the CDR3 is TGTGCCATCGGGCCCGGGGGTTACGAGCAGTACTTC. Encoded protein: CAIGPGGYEQYF.

This chain joins TRBV29-1 and TRBJ2-1; the match to TRBD2 covers 8 bases. V shed 2 bases, J shed 0 bases, and the junction held 0 bases outside the gene matches. Germline V gives CDR1 SQVTM, CDR2 ANQGSEA. The CDR3 has 14 residues. The CDR3 bases are TGCAGCGTTGAAAGCGGGAGCTCCTACAATGAGCAGTTCTTC. It translates to CSVESGSSYNEQFF.

This clonotype was found many times. The gene calls are TRBV24-1 and TRBJ2-2; D gene ambiguous. The germline gives CDR1 KGHDR, CDR2 SFDVKD. V was pared by 4 bases and J by 6 bases, with 11 bases between. This CDR3 region has 14 residues. The CDR3 is CATSDPWSPGELFF. The CDR3 bases are TGTGCCACCAGTGACCCGTGGAGTCCCGGGGAGCTGTTTTTT.

This clonotype was found many times. The CDR3 sequence is CASSPNKGDGYTF. The CDR3 coding sequence is TGCGCCAGCAGCCCCAACAAGGGGGATGGCTACACCTTC. The V and J genes are TRBV4-3 and TRBJ1-2; D may be TRBD1 (6 bases). CDR3 length equals 13 residues. Trimming left V 4 bases short and J 6 bases short, with 12 bases between. The germline V gene encodes CDR1 LGHNA and CDR2 YSLEER.

This chain joins TRBV6-1 and TRBJ1-6; no clear D. The germline V gene has CDR1 MNHNS and CDR2 SASEGT. V lost 8 bases and J lost 7, with 15 bases in between. This CDR3 is 14 amino acids long. Written as DNA, the CDR3 is TGTGCCAGCGAACCCCGGGTCAACAATTCACCCCTCCACTTT. The encoded protein is CASEPRVNNSPLHF.

This clonotype was counted only a few times. The chain uses TRBV15 and TRBJ2-7; weak D call: TRBD2 (5 bases). The germline CDR1 and CDR2 sequences are LNHNV and YYDKDF (reference sequence). Between the trimmed V and J ends, which lost 7 bases and 0 bases, there was a span of 7 bases. The CDR3 has 12 residues. DNA of the CDR3: TGTGCCACCAAAGGGAGCTCCTACGAGCAGTACTTC. It yields the protein CATKGSSYEQYF.

This chain uses TRBV7-3 with TRBJ2-1; 7 bases are shared with TRBD2. Per germline, CDR1 SGHTA and CDR2 FQGTGA. V was pared by 5 bases and J by 4 bases, with 5 bases of the junction left unmatched. The CDR3 consists of 14 residues. The CDR3 sequence: CASSPGREYNEQFF. CDR3 sequence (DNA): TGTGCCAGCAGCCCAGGGCGGGAGTACAATGAGCAGTTCTTC. Full variable domain (missing parts from reference TRBV7-3 and TRBJ2-1): GAGVSQTPSNKVTEKGKYVELRCDPISGHTALYWYRQSLGQGPEFLIYFQGTGAADDSGLPNDRFFAVRPEGSVSTLKIQRTERGDSAVYLCASSPGREYNEQFFGPGTRLTVL.

This chain connects TRBV9 to TRBJ2-1; unclear D gene. Germline CDR1 reads SGDLS; CDR2 reads YYNGEE. The CDR3 runs to 15 residues. Trimming took off 0 bases at V and 7 bases at J, with 14 bases between the two ends. The CDR3 DNA reads as TGTGCCAGCAGCGTAGCTGCGGAATTGGGGAATGAGCAGTTCTTC. Amino acids: CASSVAAELGNEQFF.

This clonotype was seen at least ten times. The CDR3: CSARDPQRETQYF. CDR3 in DNA: TGCAGTGCTAGAGATCCCCAAAGGGAGACCCAGTACTTC. This chain connects TRBV20-1 to TRBJ2-5; unclear D gene. This CDR3 is 13 amino acids long. CDR1 is DFQATT and CDR2 is SNEGSKA in the germline V gene (reference sequence). Between the trimmed V and J ends, which lost 0 bases and 5 bases, there was a span of 10 bases.

This clonotype showed up just a few times. V is TRBV6-2 or TRBV6-3 and J is TRBJ2-7; D not resolved. This CDR3 spans 11 amino acids. Trimming removed 6 bases at V and 2 bases at J, with 5 bases between. CDR1 is MNHEY, CDR2 SVGEGT, per germline. The CDR3 is CASRETYEQYF. CDR3 in DNA: TGTGCCAGCAGGGAAACCTACGAGCAGTACTTC.

The chain carries TRBV10-3 and TRBJ2-7, with a tentative D call TRBD1 (6 bases). V gave up 3 bases and J gave up 0 bases, with 9 bases separating them. Germline assignment: CDR1 ENHRY and CDR2 SYGVKD. CDR3 size: 14 residues. The CDR3 DNA is TGTGCCATCAGTGAACAGGGTAGCTCCTACGAGCAGTACTTC. Translation: CAISEQGSSYEQYF.

This clonotype turned up a few times. V and J are TRBV18 and TRBJ2-5; D ambiguous. The germline CDR1 and CDR2 sequences are KGHSH and LQKENI. The V gene lost 2 bases and the J gene lost 5 bases, with 12 bases spanning the gap. This CDR3 region has 14 residues. This CDR3 reads CASSPGQPKETQYF. The CDR3 DNA follows: TGTGCCAGCTCACCAGGGCAGCCGAAGGAGACCCAGTACTTC. The full variable domain, completed using reference TRBV18 and TRBJ2-5, is NAGVMQNPRHLVRRRGQEARLRCSPMKGHSHVYWYRQLPEEGLKFMVYLQKENIIDESGMPKERFSAEFPKEGPSILRIQQVVRGDSAAYFCASSPGQPKETQYFGPGTRLLVL.

The table lists this clonotype with many counts. This chain links TRBV6-1 with TRBJ2-2; D is possibly TRBD1 (5 bases). Per the germline V gene, CDR1 is MNHNS and CDR2 is SASEGT. V was shortened by 6 bases and J by 4 bases, with 12 bases between the two germline ends. CDR3 length: 14 residues. The CDR3 DNA is TGTGCCAGCAGACTATCAGGGTCCACCGGGGAGCTGTTTTTT. It codes for CASRLSGSTGELFF.

This clonotype was counted a few times. The chain uses TRBV20-1 and TRBJ2-7; D may be TRBD2 (6 bases). Trimming took off 2 bases at V and 12 bases at J, with 23 bases between the two ends. The CDR3 totals 14 residues. Germline lookup yields CDR1 DFQATT and CDR2 SNEGSKA (reference sequence). This chain's CDR3 is CSARLPGGVLGLYF. The DNA of the CDR3 is TGCAGTGCTAGACTCCCCGGGGGAGTTTTAGGTCTGTACTTC.

CDR3 protein: CASSNDSRRTQYF. The CDR3 nucleotides are TGTGCCAGTAGCAACGACAGCCGGAGGACCCAGTACTTC. The chain employs TRBV19 and TRBJ2-5, with a possible D match to TRBD1 (5 bases). Germline-derived CDR1 and CDR2 are LNHDA and SQIVND (reference sequence). The V gene lost 6 bases and the J gene lost 7 bases, with 15 bases spanning the gap. There are 13 residues in the CDR3.

A few counts support this clonotype. This sequence joins TRBV20-1 and TRBJ1-4; TRBD1 might be the D (6 bases). This CDR3 spans 15 amino acids. Germline CDR1 and CDR2: DFQATT and SNEGSKA (reference sequence). Trimming removed 0 bases from V and 8 bases from J, with 16 bases in between. The CDR3 sequence is CSARDGRGLGEKLFF. CDR3 nucleotides: TGCAGTGCTAGAGATGGGCGGGGGCTAGGAGAAAAACTGTTTTTT.

In its sample, this clonotype was seen a few times. One end of the junction fails to match germline, which may point to a read error. The rearrangement uses TRBV6-4 and TRBJ2-3, with a weak D call TRBD2 (5 bases). CDR3 size: 12 residues. CDR1 and CDR2 from the germline V gene are MRHNA and SNTAGT. CDR3 coding DNA: TGTGCCAGCAGGGACTTTACAGATACGCAGTATTTT. Encoded protein: CASRDFTDTQYF.

Ten or more counts support this clonotype. The V and J genes are TRBV24-1 and TRBJ2-5, with 14 bases fitting TRBD2. Trimming at V came to 3 bases and at J to 5 bases, leaving 4 bases not matched to a gene. The CDR3 totals 16 residues. Germline V gene lookup returns CDR1 KGHDR and CDR2 SFDVKD. CDR3 region: CATSDPGLAGVETQYF. The CDR3, as DNA: TGTGCCACCAGTGATCCGGGACTAGCGGGAGTTGAGACCCAGTACTTC.

V usage is TRBV11-2 and J usage is TRBJ2-5, with D hard to call. CDR3 length equals 13 residues. V shed 4 bases and J shed 4 bases, with 10 bases lying between them. From germline, CDR1 is SGHAT and CDR2 FQNNGV. The CDR3 DNA reads as TGTGCCAGCAGCTCCCAGGTTACAGAGACCCAGTACTTC. It specifies CASSSQVTETQYF.

The chain combines TRBV16 with TRBJ2-4; 9 nucleotides agree with TRBD1. Trimming took 4 bases from V and 0 from J; bases not matched to a gene: 13. This CDR3 has 19 residues. Germline assignment: CDR1 KGHSY and CDR2 FQNENV. As DNA, the CDR3 is TGTGCCAGCAGCCCGACCGGGACAGGGACCCCAATAGCCAAAAACATTCAGTACTTC. This sequence encodes CASSPTGTGTPIAKNIQYF.